These 4 T cell receptor beta chains were all obtained from the same sample, sequenced in a study of T cell responses to AZD1222 COVID-19 vaccine. The method was immunoSEQ multiplex PCR; TCRdb's version includes in-frame clones alone and lacks a portion of them. This sample has 150,000 to 200,000 clones, with more than 75% found just once. The source material was peripheral blood, sampled 28 days after the second AZD1222 dose. The receptors originated from an adult who received the AZD1222 COVID-19 vaccine.

V and J are TRBV5-4 and TRBJ2-1; D possibly uses TRBD1 or TRBD2 (6 bases each). The CDR3 length is 13 residues. Germline V lookup: CDR1 SGHNT, CDR2 YYREEE (reference sequence). V was clipped by 2 bases and J by 9 bases, with 12 bases between them. The CDR3 here is CASSFPGEVEQFF. CDR3 bases: TGTGCCAGCAGCTTCCCAGGGGAGGTTGAGCAGTTCTTC. Variable domain in full (rest from reference TRBV5-4 and TRBJ2-1): ETGVTQSPTHLIKTRGQQVTLRCSSQSGHNTVSWYQQALGQGPQFIFQYYREEENGRGNFPPRFSGLQFPNYSSELNVNALELDDSALYLCASSFPGEVEQFFGPGTRLTVL.

The genes are TRBV5-5 and TRBJ2-7, with TRBD2 as a possible D gene (7 bases). The CDR3 sequence is 15 residues long. Germline V gene sequence: CDR1 SGHKS, CDR2 YYEKEE (reference sequence). Trimming shortened V by 1 base and J by 2 bases, and 13 bases separated the two germline ends. In DNA form, the CDR3 reads TGTGCCAGCAGCTTGTCCGCGGGGGCAGCCTACGAGCAGTACTTC. This sequence encodes CASSLSAGAAYEQYF.

The chain recombines TRBV9 with TRBJ2-1, with TRBD2 identical over 7 bases. Germline V gene lookup returns CDR1 SGDLS and CDR2 YYNGEE. Unmatched junction bases numbered 5, after V lost 1 base and J lost 4 bases. This CDR3 comprises 15 residues. The DNA for the CDR3 is TGTGCCAGCAGCGTACTAGCGGACACATACAATGAGCAGTTCTTC. Its protein is CASSVLADTYNEQFF.

The chain couples TRBV3-1 (or the pseudogene TRBV3-2) to TRBJ1-5, with 11 nucleotides matching TRBD1. Trimming cost V 3 bases and J 7 bases; bases outside gene matches: 5. The CDR3 has 15 amino acids. Germline V gives CDR1 LGHDT, CDR2 YNNKEL (reference sequence). The chain's CDR3 is CASSQGQGVGQPQHF. The CDR3 DNA reads as TGTGCCAGCAGCCAGGGACAGGGGGTGGGACAGCCCCAGCATTTT.